Below are 17 T cell receptor beta chains sequenced from a single sample in a study of T cell responses to AZD1222 COVID-19 vaccine. Sequenced by immunoSEQ multiplex PCR; TCRdb stores in-frame clones only, minus some. The sample records some 130,000 clones, over 85% being singletons. The specimen comprised peripheral blood, sampled 28 days after the second AZD1222 dose. These receptors were collected from an adult who received the AZD1222 COVID-19 vaccine.

The genes are TRBV6-6 and TRBJ2-2, with TRBD2 matching over 9 bases. The CDR3 has 17 amino acids. Germline values: CDR1 MNHNY, CDR2 SVGAGI (reference sequence). V trimming: 5 bases; J trimming: 2 bases; junction bases outside the gene matches: 9. CDR3 protein: CASSPPSSGVNTGELFF. The DNA for the CDR3 is TGTGCCAGCAGTCCCCCATCTAGCGGGGTTAACACCGGGGAGCTGTTTTTT.

The chain carries TRBV6-4 and TRBJ2-1; 10 positions match TRBD2. CDR1 is MRHNA, CDR2 SNTAGT, per germline. The CDR3 contains 16 residues. The J segment lost 5 bases and the V segment lost 0 bases, leaving 4 bases of the junction unmatched. In DNA form, the CDR3 reads TGTGCCAGCAGTGACTCGCCAGCGGGGGGGCACAATGAGCAGTTCTTC. It yields the protein CASSDSPAGGHNEQFF.

The chain links TRBV30 to TRBJ1-2, with D unresolved. This CDR3 is built from 14 residues. From germline, CDR1 is GTSNPN and CDR2 SVGIG (reference sequence). V was cut by 0 bases and J by 5 bases, with 13 bases left in between. The CDR3 spells CAWSVDTRSYGYTF. The CDR3 DNA sequence: TGTGCCTGGAGTGTAGACACACGATCATATGGCTACACCTTC.

The rearrangement links TRBV6-2 or TRBV6-3 to TRBJ1-2, with D hard to call. CDR3 size: 12 residues. The V end lost 6 bases, the J end lost 8 bases, and 13 bases lay between the germline ends. Per the germline V gene, CDR1 is MNHEY and CDR2 is SVGEGT. DNA of the CDR3: TGTGCCAGCAGCCGAGGTTTTGGCGGCTACACCTTC. The encoded protein is CASSRGFGGYTF.

V is TRBV4-1 and J is TRBJ1-1; D unclear. CDR3 size: 16 residues. The V gene's germline CDR1 is MGHRA and CDR2 YSYEKL. Trimming pared 7 bases from V and 3 bases from J, leaving 21 bases between. CDR3 bases: TGCGCCAGCACCCTAAACGTTGGTGGGTCGGACACTGAAGCTTTCTTT. Its protein product is CASTLNVGGSDTEAFF.

The chain employs TRBV5-6 and TRBJ2-1; D possibly corresponds to TRBD2 (5 bases). Germline loops: CDR1 SGHDT, CDR2 YYEEEE. V lost 7 bases to trimming and J lost 8 bases, with 25 bases between them. The CDR3 is made up of 16 amino acids. The DNA of the CDR3 is TGTGCCAGCCGTGTAACGGGAACTGCCCTTAGGGATGAGCAGTTCTTC. This sequence encodes CASRVTGTALRDEQFF.

The CDR3 region is CASSKGGELFF. CDR3 in DNA: TGTGCCAGTTCAAAGGGCGGGGAGCTGTTTTTT. V gene TRBV12-3 or TRBV12-4 combines with J gene TRBJ2-2; D ambiguous. This CDR3 comprises 11 residues. V was pared by 9 bases and J by 7 bases, with 9 bases between.

V usage is TRBV24-1 and J usage is TRBJ2-1, with D possibly being TRBD2 (6 bases). Trimming left V 4 bases short and J 2 bases short, with 17 bases between. Looked up from germline, CDR1 is KGHDR and CDR2 is SFDVKD. The CDR3 sequence is 17 residues long. CDR3 sequence reads: CATSDPTRGTTYNEQFF. DNA of the CDR3: TGTGCCACCAGTGACCCCACGCGGGGCACTACCTACAATGAGCAGTTCTTC.

The V gene is TRBV9, the J gene TRBJ2-1, with D perhaps TRBD1 (5 bases). The V and J ends lost 2 bases and 4 bases respectively, with 13 bases between them. CDR3 size: 15 residues. Germline assignment: CDR1 SGDLS and CDR2 YYNGEE. The CDR3 loop is CASSVDAGFYNEQFF. The CDR3 DNA follows: TGTGCCAGCAGCGTTGACGCAGGGTTTTACAATGAGCAGTTCTTC.

V usage is TRBV5-6 and J usage is TRBJ1-1; 9 nucleotides agree with TRBD1. This CDR3 contains 13 residues. With 6 bases clipped from V and 4 bases from J, the junction kept 4 bases outside the gene matches. Germline lookup yields CDR1 SGHDT and CDR2 YYEEEE. For the CDR3, the DNA is TGTGCCAGCATCTCGACAGGGGGCACTGAAGCTTTCTTT. The encoded protein is CASISTGGTEAFF.

CDR3 nucleotide sequence: TGTGCCAGCAGCCCCGCCATTAGCACAGATACGCAGTATTTT. Translation: CASSPAISTDTQYF. This sequence joins TRBV7-3 and TRBJ2-3, with D unclear. The CDR3 loop spans 14 amino acids. CDR1 is SGHTA and CDR2 is FQGTGA in the germline V gene. Trimming removed 5 bases at V and 0 bases at J, with 9 bases between.

The chain is built from TRBV3-1 (or the pseudogene TRBV3-2) and TRBJ1-6, with 9 bases lining up with TRBD1. The CDR3 contains 14 residues. J was trimmed by 9 bases and V by 1 base; bases with no gene match: 1. Germline V gives CDR1 LGHDT, CDR2 YNNKEL (reference sequence). The CDR3 region is CASSQGDRASPLHF. Here the CDR3 DNA reads TGTGCCAGCAGCCAAGGGGACAGGGCTTCACCCCTCCACTTT.

The genes are TRBV18 and TRBJ2-5; either TRBD1 or TRBD2 may fit D (6 bases each). The CDR3 loop spans 13 amino acids. The V end was cut by 4 bases, the J end by 5 bases, with 11 bases between. The germline V gene has CDR1 KGHSH and CDR2 LQKENI. The CDR3 DNA follows: TGTGCCAGCTCACAGGGGGGAGTGGAGACCCAGTACTTC. Protein sequence: CASSQGGVETQYF.

V gene TRBV7-9 combines with J gene TRBJ1-6; D remains ambiguous. The germline CDR1 and CDR2 sequences are SEHNR and FQNEAQ (reference sequence). This CDR3 region has 11 residues. The V and J ends lost 3 bases and 14 bases respectively, with 8 bases between them. CDR3 loop: CASSFRGTLHF. CDR3 DNA sequence: TGTGCCAGCAGCTTCCGGGGAACCCTCCACTTT.

The chain combines TRBV7-2 with TRBJ2-3; no firm D call. Trimming took 5 bases from V and 4 from J, leaving 10 bases between them. The V gene's germline CDR1 is SGHTA and CDR2 FQGNSA. The CDR3 has 13 residues. The chain's CDR3 is CASSGQVSDTQYF. The CDR3, as DNA: TGTGCCAGCAGCGGGCAAGTCTCAGATACGCAGTATTTT. Full variable domain (missing parts from reference TRBV7-2 and TRBJ2-3): GAGVSQSPSNKVTEKGKDVELRCDPISGHTALYWYRQSLGQGLEFLIYFQGNSAPDKSGLPSDRFSAERTGGSVSTLTIQRTQQEDSAVYLCASSGQVSDTQYFGPGTRLTVL.

This clone was recorded only once. This chain links TRBV18 with TRBJ2-6; D gene ambiguous. CDR3 length equals 17 residues. CDR1 and CDR2 (germline): KGHSH, LQKENI. Deletions cut 1 base from V and 3 bases from J, with 13 bases between. The CDR3 spells CASSPLAGSDGANVLTF. The CDR3 DNA reads TGTGCCAGCTCACCACTGGCAGGATCAGATGGGGCCAACGTCCTGACTTTC.

The chain has TRBV21-1 and TRBJ2-5; the listed D gene, TRBD2, was not tested against the DNA. TRBV21-1 is a listed pseudogene. The CDR3 sequence is 14 residues long. The chain's CDR3 is CASRTPGNKETQYF. The CDR3, as DNA: TGTGCCAGCAGAACCCCGGGGAATAAAGAGACCCAGTACTTC.